Listed below are T cell receptor beta chains from one sample, sequenced in a study of cytomegalovirus exposure and HLA in healthy donors. Generated by immunoSEQ multiplex PCR, the TCRdb table keeps only in-frame clones and is missing some. This sample has tens of thousands of clones, with around 73% found just once. The sequenced sample consisted of PBMCs. Receptors were obtained from a woman in her thirties or forties in good health and CMV-seropositive. The CDR3 runs from the conserved cysteine through the conserved F or W. D genes are given only for firm matches. Clone size is given for some rows only: seen once, a few or many times, or a class if the clone is expanded.

len,v_gene,j_gene,abundance,d_gene,CDR3nt,CDR3aa
12,TRBV29-1,TRBJ1-1,-,TRBD1,TGCAGCGTTGGGACAGGCGGCGGAGAAGCTTTCTTT,CSVGTGGGEAFF
15,TRBV6-5,TRBJ2-7,-,TRBD1,TGTGCCAGCAGTTTCCCCCAGGGGGCATTCTACGAGCAGTACTTC,CASSFPQGAFYEQYF
19,TRBV19,TRBJ2-6,few,TRBD1,TGTGCCAGTAGTATAGATGGGGGACAGGGATTTGCTGGGGCCAACGTCCTGACTTTC,CASSIDGGQGFAGANVLTF
15,TRBV28,TRBJ1-4,-,-,TGTGCCAGCAGTCCCCCGGGGGGTAGTATAGAAAAACTGTTTTTT,CASSPPGGSIEKLFF
13,TRBV30,TRBJ2-7,-,-,TGTGCCTGGAGTGCCGGGACAACTAACGAGCAGTACTTC,CAWSAGTTNEQYF
15,TRBV6-4,TRBJ2-5,-,TRBD1,TGTGCCAGCAGTGGAAGGACAGGGAGACAAGAGACCCAGTACTTC,CASSGRTGRQETQYF
16,TRBV2,TRBJ1-5,-,TRBD1,TGTGCCAGCAGTGAAGCGCGGGGACAGTACAATCAGCCCCAGCATTTT,CASSEARGQYNQPQHF
15,TRBV29-1,TRBJ2-3,-,TRBD2,TGCAGCGTTGAAAGGGGACTAGCGGTCCAGGGTACGCAGTATTTT,CSVERGLAVQGTQYF
15,TRBV19,TRBJ1-5,-,-,TGTGCCAGTAGTATAGAGGGGCAGGGGAATCAGCCCCAGCATTTT,CASSIEGQGNQPQHF
18,TRBV6-4,TRBJ1-6,-,TRBD1,TGTGCCAGCAGTGACCAAAGGGGACAGGTGGACTATAATTCACCCCTCCACTTT,CASSDQRGQVDYNSPLHF
11,TRBV6-1,TRBJ2-1,once,TRBD2,TGTGCCAGCAGCTTAGCGGGGTCGCAGTTCTTC,CASSLAGSQFF
14,TRBV19,TRBJ2-7,few,TRBD1,TGTGCCAGTAATTCCCCGGGACAGAGCTACGAGCAGTACTTC,CASNSPGQSYEQYF
12,TRBV6-1,TRBJ1-5,-,-,TGTGCCAGCAGGCCCGGGGATCAGCCCCAGCATTTT,CASRPGDQPQHF
13,TRBV29-1,TRBJ2-7,-,-,TGCAGCGTTCGCCGGGGGGCGGCCTACGAGCAGTACTTC,CSVRRGAAYEQYF
16,TRBV28,TRBJ2-7,-,TRBD1,TGTGCCAGCAGCGCATACCGGGACAGGGGGCTCGAGGAGCAGTACTTC,CASSAYRDRGLEEQYF
14,TRBV5-1,TRBJ1-2,-,TRBD1,TGCGCCAGTTTACCCGGGACAGGGCTCTATGGCTACACCTTC,CASLPGTGLYGYTF
14,TRBV29-1,TRBJ2-3,-,TRBD1,TGCAGCGTTGAAGGGGGACAGGGGGTCCATACGCAGTATTTT,CSVEGGQGVHTQYF
15,TRBV28,TRBJ2-3,-,TRBD2,TGTGCCAGCACCCTAGCGGGGGGGCATGCAGATACGCAGTATTTT,CASTLAGGHADTQYF
12,TRBV2,TRBJ2-7,-,TRBD1,TGTGCCAGCCGTGGGGACAGGCACGAGCAGTACTTC,CASRGDRHEQYF
12,TRBV29-1,TRBJ2-7,-,-,TGCAGCGCTGAACAGGGCTCCTACGAGCAGTACTTC,CSAEQGSYEQYF
13,TRBV7-3,TRBJ2-5,-,-,TGTGCCAGCAGCTCCATCGTGGGGCAGACCCAGTACTTC,CASSSIVGQTQYF
16,TRBV7-2,TRBJ2-5,-,TRBD2,TGTGCCAGCAGCTTAGGTCTAGCGGGGGGTCAAGAGACCCAGTACTTC,CASSLGLAGGQETQYF
14,TRBV15,TRBJ2-7,-,-,TGTGCCACCAGCAGAGATTTCGGTGGCTACGAGCAGTACTTC,CATSRDFGGYEQYF
14,TRBV10-2,TRBJ2-7,few,-,TGCGCCAGCAGTGAGTCGGGCCGCTCCTACGAGCAGTACTTC,CASSESGRSYEQYF
15,TRBV6-6,TRBJ2-7,-,-,TGTGCCAGCAGTTACCTCTCTCCGAGCCCCTACGAGCAGTACTTC,CASSYLSPSPYEQYF
13,TRBV27,TRBJ2-7,-,-,TGTGCCAGCAGTTTAGCGGGCGCCCACGAGCAGTACTTC,CASSLAGAHEQYF
14,TRBV12-5,TRBJ2-1,-,-,TGTGCTAGTGGGCCCGGGGACACCTACAATGAGCAGTTCTTC,CASGPGDTYNEQFF
16,TRBV6-5,TRBJ1-2,-,TRBD1,TGTGCCAGCAGTTACTTGACCGGGACAGGGAGGTATGGCTACACCTTC,CASSYLTGTGRYGYTF
14,TRBV10-3,TRBJ2-7,-,TRBD1,TGTGCCATCAGCTGGGGACAGACCTCCTACGAGCAGTACTTC,CAISWGQTSYEQYF
15,TRBV4-3,TRBJ1-4,-,-,TGCGCCAGCAGCCCTCGTTCGCAGGGCGCGGAAAAACTGTTTTTT,CASSPRSQGAEKLFF
14,TRBV9,TRBJ1-1,-,-,TGTGCCAGTGGATTAGGGGGGGTGAACACTGAAGCTTTCTTT,CASGLGGVNTEAFF
14,TRBV5-6,TRBJ2-7,-,-,TGTGCCAGCAGCTTGGATACGGGAGCCTACCAGCAGTACTTC,CASSLDTGAYQQYF
16,TRBV18,TRBJ2-7,-,TRBD1,TGTGCCAGCTCACCCGGGACAGGGGGCGTTCTATACGAGCAGTACTTC,CASSPGTGGVLYEQYF
15,TRBV9,TRBJ1-4,-,-,TGTGCCAGCAGTCTAGACCCGACAACTAATGAAAAACTGTTTTTT,CASSLDPTTNEKLFF
15,TRBV6-4,TRBJ2-5,-,-,TGTGCCAGCAGTGAAGGACAGGGCGGGGGAGAGACCCAGTACTTC,CASSEGQGGGETQYF
14,TRBV29-1,TRBJ2-5,once,TRBD1,TGCAGCGTTGGAGCGGGACAGGGAAGGGAGACCCAGTACTTC,CSVGAGQGRETQYF
12,TRBV10-2,TRBJ1-1,-,-,TGCGCCAGCAGGACAACGAACACTGAAGCTTTCTTT,CASRTTNTEAFF
14,TRBV10-3,TRBJ1-3,few,TRBD1,TGTGCCATTAAAGTTACAGGGGATGAAAACACCATATATTTT,CAIKVTGDENTIYF
17,TRBV5-4,TRBJ2-2,-,TRBD2,TGTGCCAGCAGCCGAGCCCCTAGCGGGGGGAACACCGGGGAGCTGTTTTTT,CASSRAPSGGNTGELFF
13,TRBV9,TRBJ1-1,-,-,TGTGCCAGCAGCGTAGGGGTACAGGGACGAGCTTTCTTT,CASSVGVQGRAFF
14,TRBV29-1,TRBJ2-5,once,TRBD1,TGCAGCGTTGTCCCCACAGGGGTCCAAGAGACCCAGTACTTC,CSVVPTGVQETQYF
14,TRBV7-3,TRBJ2-1,-,-,TGTGCCAGCAGCCGCAACCCAGGGGACAATGAGCAGTTCTTC,CASSRNPGDNEQFF
13,TRBV29-1,TRBJ1-1,-,TRBD1,TGCAGCGTTGAGACAGGGGGAGGCACTGAAGCTTTCTTT,CSVETGGGTEAFF
14,TRBV30,TRBJ1-5,-,TRBD1,TGTGCCTGGAAACAGGGGCGAGGGAATCAGCCCCAGCATTTT,CAWKQGRGNQPQHF
16,TRBV7-8,TRBJ1-6,once,TRBD1,TGTGCCAGCAGCTTCGGCCCTGACAGGGCAAGTTCACCCCTCCACTTT,CASSFGPDRASSPLHF
13,TRBV6-1,TRBJ1-1,-,-,TGTGCCAGCAGTGCTTTACTATACACTGAAGCTTTCTTT,CASSALLYTEAFF